Included here is one T cell receptor (beta chain) sequence, with context. Its antigen is still unknown. This entry comes from a study of read filtering for tumor transcriptome and immune sequencing. Study-wide context: Patients were approximately 17 male and about 14 female, mean age approximately 70 years, range about 45 to 85. Per sample, TCR-region reads ranged about 4.05 to 10.27 million by IR-seq, 85 to 1273 by RNA-seq. Findings of the study overall: Without single-read clonotypes, shared clonotype proportions correlated more between IR-seq and RNA-seq. IR-seq captured clonotypes deeper and more reliably than RNA-seq.

Looked up from germline, CDR1 is KGHSH and CDR2 is LQKENI. CDR3 size: 14 residues. V was cut by 3 bases and J by 6 bases, with 14 bases left in between. The library was built from about 0.4 ug RNA with molecular barcoded adaptors for alpha/delta and beta/gamma chains. TCRdb independently ran MiXCR on the reads; one entry per CDR3 protein. The sample consists of tens of thousands of distinct CDR3 sequences, about 12% of them appearing once. The V and J genes are TRBV18 and TRBJ1-1; unclear D gene. This sequence originates from a donor aged 40 or older with multiple myeloma. Sample: a population of CD138-negative cells sorted from bone marrow. The CDR3 is CASSPDSKGSEAFF. The DNA of the CDR3 is TGTGCCAGCTCACCGGATTCGAAGGGTTCTGAAGCTTTCTTT.